These 9 T cell receptor beta chains came from one sample sequenced in a study of regulatory T cells in long-lasting Graves disease. Documented time point: persistent/refractory GD, antithyroid drugs over 5 years with positive TRAb. PBMC-extracted RNA yielded the TCR library. In building TCR beta libraries, iRepertoire HTBI primers were used together with Arm-PCR of CDR3 regions. TCRdb redid the calling of the multiplex PCR reads with MiXCR, one entry per CDR3 protein. The table has under 450,000 distinct CDR3 sequences, around 24% seen once. The specimen comprised peripheral blood mononuclear cells (PBMCs), sampled when the disease was refractory, from a patient treated with antithyroid drugs. The origin of the receptors is a female donor with Graves disease.

This clonotype was recorded at least ten times. This chain joins TRBV29-1 and TRBJ1-2, with TRBD1 matching over 8 bases. CDR1 SQVTM and CDR2 ANQGSEA come from the germline V gene. The CDR3 extends over 16 amino acids. Losses at the gene ends were 7 bases for V and 0 bases for J; bases not matched to a gene: 13. The CDR3 is CSADWTGRNANYGYTF. CDR3 DNA sequence: TGCAGCGCCGACTGGACAGGGCGGAATGCTAACTATGGCTACACCTTC.

This chain uses TRBV9 with TRBJ1-1; weak D call: TRBD1 (6 bases). In germline, CDR1 is SGDLS, CDR2 YYNGEE. The V end was cut by 2 bases, the J end by 5 bases, with 16 bases between. The CDR3 loop spans 15 amino acids. As DNA, the CDR3 is TGTGCCAGCAGCGTTCGCCCGGGGGGCGTAACTGAAGCTTTCTTT. Protein sequence: CASSVRPGGVTEAFF.

This clonotype was seen many times. This sequence joins TRBV28 and TRBJ2-5; the D gene is possibly TRBD2 (6 bases). V gave up 7 bases and J gave up 2 bases, with 14 bases separating them. Germline V gives CDR1 MDHEN, CDR2 SYDVKM. The CDR3 extends over 14 amino acids. The CDR3, as DNA: TGTGCCAGCATAAAGGGAGGTACTCAAGAGACCCAGTACTTC. Its translation: CASIKGGTQETQYF.

This clonotype showed up just a few times. V gene TRBV5-1 combines with J gene TRBJ2-6; 10 bases align to TRBD1. CDR1 is SGHRS, CDR2 YFSETQ, per germline. The CDR3 extends over 17 amino acids. V was pared by 4 bases and J by 1 base, with 5 bases of the junction left unmatched. CDR3 coding DNA: TGCGCCAGCAGCCCGACAGGGGGCCGATCTGGGGCCAACGTCCTGACTTTC. Translation: CASSPTGGRSGANVLTF.

This clonotype has at least ten counts. The gene calls are TRBV20-1 and TRBJ1-5; weak D call: TRBD1 (5 bases). With 3 bases removed from V and 3 bases from J, the gap between germline ends came to 12 bases. CDR1 and CDR2 (germline): DFQATT, SNEGSKA (reference sequence). The CDR3 loop spans 14 amino acids. The CDR3 nucleotides are TGCAGTGCTAGGGACAAAGGGCCCAATCAGCCCCAGCATTTT. This translates into CSARDKGPNQPQHF.

In this sample, this clonotype turned up a few times. V gene TRBV6-4 combines with J gene TRBJ1-1; D is unclear. Trimming removed 1 base from V and 4 bases from J, with 7 bases in between. The CDR3 sequence is 13 residues long. The germline V gene has CDR1 MRHNA and CDR2 SNTAGT. The CDR3 coding sequence is TGTGCCAGCAGTGACTATCCGGGCACTGAAGCTTTCTTT. Residues: CASSDYPGTEAFF.

This clonotype has ten or more counts. This chain's CDR3 is CATSKSTLGKLYGYTF. The CDR3 bases are TGTGCCACCAGCAAGTCAACGCTGGGGAAACTCTATGGCTACACCTTC. The chain links TRBV15 to TRBJ1-2, with D uncertain. There are 16 residues in the CDR3. V gave up 4 bases and J gave up 4 bases, with 19 bases separating them. Germline lookup yields CDR1 LNHNV and CDR2 YYDKDF (reference sequence).

This clonotype turned up a few times. This chain links TRBV5-6 with TRBJ2-5, with D possibly TRBD1 on 6 matching bases. This CDR3 comprises 12 residues. Trimming stripped 6 bases from V and 4 bases from J, with 10 bases between. CDR1 and CDR2 from the germline V gene are SGHDT and YYEEEE. The CDR3, as DNA: TGTGCCAGCACTACAGGGTTAGAGACCCAGTACTTC. Translation gives CASTTGLETQYF.

This clonotype was seen only once. J is TRBJ1-5 and V is TRBV19, with 11 bases fitting TRBD1. CDR3 length equals 16 residues. Trimming took 7 bases from V and 3 from J; bases not matched to a gene: 8. Germline loops: CDR1 LNHDA, CDR2 SQIVND (reference sequence). The CDR3 here is CASTPGDRGNNQPQHF. CDR3 in DNA: TGTGCCAGTACCCCAGGGGACAGGGGGAACAATCAGCCCCAGCATTTT.